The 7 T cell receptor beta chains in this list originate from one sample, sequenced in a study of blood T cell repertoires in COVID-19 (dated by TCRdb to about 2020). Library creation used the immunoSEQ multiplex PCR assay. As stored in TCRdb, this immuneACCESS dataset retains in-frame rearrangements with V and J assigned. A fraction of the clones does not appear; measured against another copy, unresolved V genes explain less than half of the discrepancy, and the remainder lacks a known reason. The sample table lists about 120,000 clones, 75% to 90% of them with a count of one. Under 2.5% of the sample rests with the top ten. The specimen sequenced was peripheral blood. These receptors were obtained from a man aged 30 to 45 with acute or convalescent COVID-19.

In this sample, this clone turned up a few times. In DNA form, the CDR3 reads TGTGCCAGCTCACCTGGGACTAGCGTAGCCAACGGGGAGCTGTTTTTT. Translating it yields CASSPGTSVANGELFF. The J gene is TRBJ2-2, the V gene TRBV18; 10 nucleotides align to TRBD2. Germline V gives CDR1 KGHSH, CDR2 LQKENI. The trim removed 3 bases at V and 7 bases at J, leaving 8 bases unmatched. This CDR3 spans 16 amino acids.

The CDR3 nucleotides read TGTGCCATCAGTCAAGGACTAGCGGACTCCTACAATGAGCAGTTCTTC. Its translation: CAISQGLADSYNEQFF. The V call is TRBV10-3, the J call TRBJ2-1; TRBD2 agrees at 10 bases. Germline values: CDR1 ENHRY, CDR2 SYGVKD. The V and J ends lost 5 bases and 0 bases, in that order; junction bases with no gene match: 4. The CDR3 has 16 amino acids.

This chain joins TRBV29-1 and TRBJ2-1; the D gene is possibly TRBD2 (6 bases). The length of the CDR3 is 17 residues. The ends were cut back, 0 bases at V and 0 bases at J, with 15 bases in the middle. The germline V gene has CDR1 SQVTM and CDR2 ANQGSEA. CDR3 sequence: CSVEEWGERSSYNEQFF. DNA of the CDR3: TGCAGCGTTGAAGAGTGGGGGGAGCGGAGCTCCTACAATGAGCAGTTCTTC.

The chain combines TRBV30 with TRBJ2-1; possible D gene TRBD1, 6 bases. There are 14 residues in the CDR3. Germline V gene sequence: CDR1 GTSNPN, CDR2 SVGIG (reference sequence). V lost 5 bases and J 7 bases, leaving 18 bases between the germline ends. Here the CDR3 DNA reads TGTGCCTGGGCCCTGGGGGCCCTAGGGAATGAGCAGTTCTTC. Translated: CAWALGALGNEQFF.

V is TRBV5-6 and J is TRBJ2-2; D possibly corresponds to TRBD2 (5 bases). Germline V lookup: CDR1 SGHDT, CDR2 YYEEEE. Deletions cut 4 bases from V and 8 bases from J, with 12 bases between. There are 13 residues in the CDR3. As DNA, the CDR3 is TGTGCCAGCAGCCTAGGACTCCGTGGGGAGCTGTTTTTT. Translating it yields CASSLGLRGELFF.

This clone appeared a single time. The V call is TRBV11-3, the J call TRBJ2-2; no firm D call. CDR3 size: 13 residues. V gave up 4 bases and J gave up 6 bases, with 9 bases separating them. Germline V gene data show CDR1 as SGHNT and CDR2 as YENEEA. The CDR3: CASSSPSAGELFF. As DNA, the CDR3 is TGTGCCAGCAGCTCCCCCTCGGCCGGGGAGCTGTTTTTT.

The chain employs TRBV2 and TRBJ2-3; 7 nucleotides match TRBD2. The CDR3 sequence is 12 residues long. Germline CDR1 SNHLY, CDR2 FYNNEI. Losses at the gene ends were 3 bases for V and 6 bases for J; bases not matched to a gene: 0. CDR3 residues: CASSEGGDTQYF. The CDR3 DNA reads TGTGCCAGCAGTGAGGGGGGGGATACGCAGTATTTT.